The 22 T cell receptor beta chains listed next were all sequenced from one sample in a study of blood T cell repertoires in COVID-19. The assay was immunoSEQ multiplex PCR, and TCRdb's table has in-frame clones only and misses some. This sample has under 550,000 clones, with 70% to 90% found just once. The source material was peripheral blood. These receptors were obtained from a man aged 18-30 years with COVID-19, enrolled during active disease.

The V call is TRBV6-5, the J call TRBJ1-1; no reliable D call. Germline V gene data show CDR1 as MNHEY and CDR2 as SVGAGI. This CDR3 has 11 residues. The CDR3 reads CERRYNTEAFF. DNA of the CDR3: TGTGAGCGTAGATACAACACTGAAGCTTTCTTT.

V is TRBV12-3 or TRBV12-4 and J is TRBJ1-1; D ambiguous. V was shortened by 2 bases and J by 10 bases, with 8 bases between the two germline ends. The length of the CDR3 is 11 residues. The CDR3 DNA reads as TGTGCCAGCAGTTTAAGAGCGGCAGCTTTCTTT. Translated: CASSLRAAAFF.

This clone was picked up one time. The J gene is TRBJ1-1, the V gene TRBV6-5; D is unresolved. V was shortened by 2 bases and J by 4 bases, with 14 bases between the two germline ends. The V gene's germline CDR1 is MNHEY and CDR2 SVGAGI. The length of the CDR3 is 15 residues. CDR3: CASSYRGWVITEAFF. The CDR3 DNA sequence: TGTGCCAGCAGTTACCGGGGATGGGTTATCACTGAAGCTTTCTTT.

The rearrangement joins TRBV2 to TRBJ2-2; 10 nucleotides align to TRBD2. Unmatched junction bases numbered 5, after V lost 5 bases and J lost 2 bases. The CDR3 runs to 16 residues. Germline-derived CDR1 and CDR2 are SNHLY and FYNNEI. The CDR3 loop reads CASSTSGTINTGELFF. In DNA, the CDR3 is TGTGCCAGCAGTACTAGCGGGACCATCAACACCGGGGAGCTGTTTTTT.

This chain joins TRBV12-5 and TRBJ2-2; 7 bases align to TRBD1. There are 15 residues in the CDR3. Germline CDR1 LGHNT, CDR2 FRNRAP. Trimming at V came to 5 bases and at J to 3 bases, leaving 6 bases not matched to a gene. Here the CDR3 DNA reads TGTGCTAGTGGTACACGGACAGGAGACACCGGGGAGCTGTTTTTT. Protein sequence: CASGTRTGDTGELFF. The complete variable domain, with remaining parts taken from reference TRBV12-5 and TRBJ2-2, reads DARVTQTPRHKVTEMGQEVTMRCQPILGHNTVFWYRQTMMQGLELLAYFRNRAPLDDSGMPKDRFSAEMPDATLATLKIQPSEPRDSAVYFCASGTRTGDTGELFFGEGSRLTVL.

V usage is TRBV7-8 and J usage is TRBJ2-7; D might be TRBD1 (6 bases). Per the germline V gene, CDR1 is SGHVS and CDR2 is FQNEAQ. Deletions cut 5 bases from V and 6 bases from J, with 11 bases between. The CDR3 spans 12 residues. The DNA of the CDR3 is TGTGCCAGCAGCCTGACAGGTACCGAGCAGTACTTC. Translating gives CASSLTGTEQYF. The whole variable domain, remainder taken from reference TRBV7-8 and TRBJ2-7, is GAGVSQSPRYKVAKRGQDVALRCDPISGHVSLFWYQQALGQGPEFLTYFQNEAQLDKSGLPSDRFFAERPEGSVSTLKIQRTQQEDSAVYLCASSLTGTEQYFGPGTRLTVT.

J is TRBJ1-2 and V is TRBV13; no definite D call. Looked up from germline, CDR1 is PRHDT and CDR2 is FYEKMQ (reference sequence). V lost 5 bases and J 8 bases, leaving 9 bases between the germline ends. The CDR3 contains 11 residues. DNA of the CDR3: TGTGCCAGCAGCGCATACGAGGGCTACACCTTC. This sequence encodes CASSAYEGYTF.

This chain links TRBV15 with TRBJ2-5; 8 bases line up with TRBD2. The CDR3 has 15 residues. Germline CDR1 and CDR2: LNHNV and YYDKDF (reference sequence). Trimming took 0 bases from V and 5 from J; bases not matched to a gene: 5. CDR3 amino acids: CATSREGREEETQYF. The CDR3 DNA follows: TGTGCCACCAGCAGAGAAGGGCGGGAGGAGGAGACCCAGTACTTC.

The chain couples TRBV5-1 to TRBJ2-3; no firm D call. This CDR3 spans 15 amino acids. The V gene's germline CDR1 is SGHRS and CDR2 YFSETQ. Trimming removed 1 base from V and 1 base from J, with 10 bases in between. CDR3 coding DNA: TGCGCCAGCAGCTTGAGTACTCCTGGCACAGATACGCAGTATTTT. Translating gives CASSLSTPGTDTQYF.

The CDR3 coding sequence is TGTGCCAGCGCGGTTACCGGGGAGCTGTTTTTT. This codes for CASAVTGELFF. The J gene is TRBJ2-2, the V gene TRBV11-2; D gene ambiguous. Trimming cost V 8 bases and J 5 bases, with 6 bases left between them. CDR3 length: 11 residues. Looked up from germline, CDR1 is SGHAT and CDR2 is FQNNGV.

This sequence joins TRBV25-1 and TRBJ2-3; 11 bases map to TRBD2. The CDR3 is made up of 15 amino acids. Trimming at V came to 3 bases and at J to 5 bases, leaving 4 bases not matched to a gene. The V gene's germline CDR1 is MGHDK and CDR2 SYGVNS. The CDR3 DNA follows: TGTGCCAGCAGTGATTGGGGACTAGCGGTAGATACGCAGTATTTT. This sequence encodes CASSDWGLAVDTQYF.

This chain links TRBV2 with TRBJ2-3; perhaps TRBD2 as D (5 bases). The CDR3 is 13 residues long. Trimming shortened V by 8 bases and J by 2 bases, and 11 bases separated the two germline ends. CDR1 and CDR2 (germline): SNHLY, FYNNEI. CDR3 coding DNA: TGTGCCAGCTTGTGGGAGTCCACAGATACGCAGTATTTT. It specifies CASLWESTDTQYF.

The J gene is TRBJ2-7, the V gene TRBV11-2; maybe TRBD2 (6 bases). The germline V and J ends were trimmed by 5 bases and 3 bases, with 20 bases remaining between them. This CDR3 is built from 16 residues. Germline V gives CDR1 SGHAT, CDR2 FQNNGV. The CDR3 coding sequence is TGTGCCAGCAGCCCCCCGGGGCGGGAATCCCTCTACGAGCAGTACTTC. Its protein product is CASSPPGRESLYEQYF.

The genes are TRBV18 and TRBJ1-4; unclear D gene. Germline CDR1 KGHSH, CDR2 LQKENI. V was clipped by 4 bases and J by 7 bases, with 16 bases between them. The CDR3 extends over 15 amino acids. The CDR3 loop reads CASSREGRGSEKLFF. The CDR3 bases are TGTGCCAGCTCACGAGAGGGCCGAGGGAGTGAAAAACTGTTTTTT.

The chain uses TRBV3-1 (or the pseudogene TRBV3-2) and TRBJ2-3; D is perhaps TRBD2 (7 bases). CDR1 and CDR2 from the germline V gene are LGHDT and YNNKEL (reference sequence). The germline V and J ends were trimmed by 4 bases and 2 bases, with 25 bases remaining between them. This CDR3 contains 19 residues. The CDR3 loop is CASSLAPRGAPGYTDTQYF. The DNA of the CDR3 is TGTGCCAGCAGCCTAGCACCTCGGGGGGCCCCCGGATACACAGATACGCAGTATTTT.

The CDR3 loop reads CASSPQWGYTF. The DNA of the CDR3 is TGTGCCAGCAGCCCTCAGTGGGGCTACACCTTC. V usage is TRBV5-8 and J usage is TRBJ1-2; D ambiguous. This CDR3 has 11 amino acids. Germline V CDR1 and CDR2: SGHTS, YDEGEE. The V end lost 4 bases, the J end lost 8 bases, and 9 bases lay between the germline ends.

This chain joins TRBV27 and TRBJ2-6; 8 bases are a match to TRBD1. Losses at the gene ends were 5 bases for V and 4 bases for J; bases not matched to a gene: 4. Germline V gene sequence: CDR1 MNHEY, CDR2 SMNVEV (reference sequence). The CDR3 runs to 15 residues. The DNA for the CDR3 is TGTGCCAGCAGTAGGACAGGGTCGGGGGCCAACGTCCTGACTTTC. As protein: CASSRTGSGANVLTF.

In its sample, this clone was seen once. The V and J genes are TRBV5-1 and TRBJ2-5; 11 nucleotides line up with TRBD2. This CDR3 is built from 15 residues. The V and J ends lost 3 bases and 4 bases, in that order; junction bases with no gene match: 5. From germline, CDR1 is SGHRS and CDR2 YFSETQ. CDR3 bases: TGCGCCAGCAGCTCGAATAGCGGGGGGGCAGAGACCCAGTACTTC. Translation gives CASSSNSGGAETQYF. Looking up the rest from reference TRBV5-1 and TRBJ2-5 gives the full variable domain: KAGVTQTPRYLIKTRGQQVTLSCSPISGHRSVSWYQQTPGQGLQFLFEYFSETQRNKGNFPGRFSGRQFSNSRSEMNVSTLELGDSALYLCASSSNSGGAETQYFGPGTRLLVL.

This clone turned up a few times. This chain links TRBV7-3 with TRBJ1-3; no definite D call. The CDR3 is 15 residues long. The germline V gene has CDR1 SGHTA and CDR2 FQGTGA. V lost 5 bases and J 0 bases, leaving 11 bases between the germline ends. The CDR3 nucleotides read TGTGCCAGCAGCCCCGGCCCAGGCTCTGGAAACACCATATATTTT. It translates to CASSPGPGSGNTIYF.

The chain is built from TRBV19 and TRBJ1-2; 7 nucleotides align to TRBD1. This CDR3 has 15 amino acids. Trimming took 0 bases from V and 8 from J; bases not matched to a gene: 9. From germline, CDR1 is LNHDA and CDR2 SQIVND (reference sequence). CDR3 sequence (DNA): TGTGCCAGTAGTATAGATCCAGGGGGAAGGGCAGGCTACACCTTC. Translating gives CASSIDPGGRAGYTF.

This sequence joins TRBV10-3 and TRBJ2-7, with 10 positions matching TRBD1. V lost 5 bases, J lost 6 bases, and 7 bases stayed unmatched. The length of the CDR3 is 14 residues. Germline loops: CDR1 ENHRY, CDR2 SYGVKD. This CDR3 reads CAISRDRGDSEQYF. The CDR3 DNA is TGTGCCATCAGTCGGGACAGGGGAGATTCCGAGCAGTACTTC.

This chain joins TRBV19 and TRBJ2-7, with 7 nucleotides matching TRBD1. Germline assignment: CDR1 LNHDA and CDR2 SQIVND (reference sequence). V lost 5 bases to trimming and J lost 0 bases; unmatched junction nucleotides: 10. The CDR3 is 16 residues long. The CDR3, as DNA: TGTGCCAGTAGTGCAAGGGACAGTTTTTCCTCCTACGAGCAGTACTTC. Protein product: CASSARDSFSSYEQYF.